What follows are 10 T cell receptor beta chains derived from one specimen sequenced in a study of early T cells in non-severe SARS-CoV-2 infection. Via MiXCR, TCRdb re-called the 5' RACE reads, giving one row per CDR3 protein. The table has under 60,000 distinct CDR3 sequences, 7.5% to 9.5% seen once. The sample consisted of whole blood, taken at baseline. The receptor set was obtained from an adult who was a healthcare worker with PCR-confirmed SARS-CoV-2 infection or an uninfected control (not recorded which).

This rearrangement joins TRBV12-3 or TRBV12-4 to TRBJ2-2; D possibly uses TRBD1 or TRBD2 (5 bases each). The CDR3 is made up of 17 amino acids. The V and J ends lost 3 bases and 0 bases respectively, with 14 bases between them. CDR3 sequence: CASSFWGPTANTGELFF. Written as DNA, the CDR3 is TGTGCCAGCAGTTTCTGGGGACCGACGGCGAACACCGGGGAGCTGTTTTTT.

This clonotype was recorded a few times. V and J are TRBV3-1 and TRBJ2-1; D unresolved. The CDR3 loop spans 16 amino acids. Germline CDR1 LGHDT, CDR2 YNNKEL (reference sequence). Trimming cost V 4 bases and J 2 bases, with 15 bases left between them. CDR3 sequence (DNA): TGTGCCAGCAGCCCGGCTCCAGCCTTCCCCTACAATGAGCAGTTCTTC. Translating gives CASSPAPAFPYNEQFF.

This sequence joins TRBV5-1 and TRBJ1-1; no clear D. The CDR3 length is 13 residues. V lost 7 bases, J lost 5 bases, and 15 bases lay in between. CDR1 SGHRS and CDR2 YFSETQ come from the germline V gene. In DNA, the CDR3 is TGCGCCAGCCAGAACCCCCCGGGGACTGAAGCTTTCTTT. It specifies CASQNPPGTEAFF.

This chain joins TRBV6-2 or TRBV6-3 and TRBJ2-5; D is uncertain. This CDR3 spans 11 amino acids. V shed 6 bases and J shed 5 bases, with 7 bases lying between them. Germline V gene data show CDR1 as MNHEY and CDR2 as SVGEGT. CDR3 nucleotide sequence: TGTGCCAGCAGCCACGCGGAGACCCAGTACTTC. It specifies CASSHAETQYF.

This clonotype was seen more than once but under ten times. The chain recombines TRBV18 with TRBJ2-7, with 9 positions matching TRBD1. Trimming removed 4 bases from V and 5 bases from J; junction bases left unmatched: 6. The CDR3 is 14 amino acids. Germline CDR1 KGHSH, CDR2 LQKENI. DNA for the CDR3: TGTGCCAGCTCACTGGGACAGGGAAGAAACGAGCAGTACTTC. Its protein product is CASSLGQGRNEQYF. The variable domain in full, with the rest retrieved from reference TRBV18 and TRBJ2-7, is NAGVMQNPRHLVRRRGQEARLRCSPMKGHSHVYWYRQLPEEGLKFMVYLQKENIIDESGMPKERFSAEFPKEGPSILRIQQVVRGDSAAYFCASSLGQGRNEQYFGPGTRLTVT.

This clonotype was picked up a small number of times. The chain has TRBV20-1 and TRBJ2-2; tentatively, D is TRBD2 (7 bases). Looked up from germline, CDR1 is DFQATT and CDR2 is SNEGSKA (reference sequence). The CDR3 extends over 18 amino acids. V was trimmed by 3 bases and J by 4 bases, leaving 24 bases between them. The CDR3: CSASEDGGGGSGTGELFF. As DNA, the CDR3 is TGCAGTGCTAGTGAGGACGGAGGGGGGGGCAGTGGCACCGGGGAGCTGTTTTTT.

The CDR3 spells CASSQGAGYNSPLHF. The CDR3, as DNA: TGTGCCAGCTCTCAGGGGGCCGGCTATAATTCACCCCTCCACTTT. J is TRBJ1-6 and V is TRBV18; 8 positions agree with TRBD1. Germline V gives CDR1 KGHSH, CDR2 LQKENI. Trimming cost V 6 bases and J 3 bases; bases outside gene matches: 4. The CDR3 has 15 amino acids.

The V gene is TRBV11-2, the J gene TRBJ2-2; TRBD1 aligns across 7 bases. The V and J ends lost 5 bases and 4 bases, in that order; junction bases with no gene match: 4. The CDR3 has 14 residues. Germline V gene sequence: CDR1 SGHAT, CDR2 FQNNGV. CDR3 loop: CASSGDSLTGELFF. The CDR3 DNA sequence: TGTGCCAGCAGCGGGGACAGCCTCACCGGGGAGCTGTTTTTT.

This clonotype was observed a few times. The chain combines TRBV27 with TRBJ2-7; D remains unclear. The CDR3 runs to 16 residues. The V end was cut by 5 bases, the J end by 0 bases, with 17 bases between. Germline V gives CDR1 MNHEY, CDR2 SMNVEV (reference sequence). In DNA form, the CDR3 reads TGTGCCAGCAGTCCAGATGACGGCCTATCCTCCTACGAGCAGTACTTC. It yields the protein CASSPDDGLSSYEQYF.

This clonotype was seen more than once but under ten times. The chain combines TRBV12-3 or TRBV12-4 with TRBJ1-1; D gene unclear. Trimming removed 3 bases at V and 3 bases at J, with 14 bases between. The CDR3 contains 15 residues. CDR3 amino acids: CASSFPHGVDTEAFF. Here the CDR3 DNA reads TGTGCCAGCAGTTTCCCTCATGGCGTAGACACTGAAGCTTTCTTT.